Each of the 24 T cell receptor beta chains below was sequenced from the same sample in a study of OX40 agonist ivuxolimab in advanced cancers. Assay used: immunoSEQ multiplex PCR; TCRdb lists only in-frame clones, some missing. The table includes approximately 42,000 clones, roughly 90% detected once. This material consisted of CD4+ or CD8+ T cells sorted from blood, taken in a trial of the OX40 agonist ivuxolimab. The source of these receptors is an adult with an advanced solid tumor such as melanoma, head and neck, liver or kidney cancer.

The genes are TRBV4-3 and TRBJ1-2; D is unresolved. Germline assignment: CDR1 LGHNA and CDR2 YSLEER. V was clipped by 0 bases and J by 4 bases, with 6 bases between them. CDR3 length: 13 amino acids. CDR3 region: CASSQDRGYGYTF. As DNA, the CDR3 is TGCGCCAGCAGCCAAGATCGGGGCTATGGCTACACCTTC.

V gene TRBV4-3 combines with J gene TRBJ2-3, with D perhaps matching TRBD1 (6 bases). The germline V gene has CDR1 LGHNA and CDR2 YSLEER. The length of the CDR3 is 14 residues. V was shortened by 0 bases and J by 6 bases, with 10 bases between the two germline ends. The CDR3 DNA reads TGCGCCAGCAGCCAAGAATTGGGGGCGGATACGCAGTATTTT. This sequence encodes CASSQELGADTQYF.

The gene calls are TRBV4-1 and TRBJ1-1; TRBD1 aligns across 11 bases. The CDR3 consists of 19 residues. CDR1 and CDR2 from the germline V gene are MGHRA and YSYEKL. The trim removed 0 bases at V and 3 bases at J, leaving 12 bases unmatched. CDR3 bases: TGCGCCAGCAGCCAAGATGTCCGGACAGGGGGCGCCCCGGACACTGAAGCTTTCTTT. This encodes CASSQDVRTGGAPDTEAFF.

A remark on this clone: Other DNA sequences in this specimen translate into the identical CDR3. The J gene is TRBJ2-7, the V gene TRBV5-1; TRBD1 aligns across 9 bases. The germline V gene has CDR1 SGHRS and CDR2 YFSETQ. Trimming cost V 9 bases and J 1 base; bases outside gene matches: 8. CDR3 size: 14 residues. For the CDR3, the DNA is TGCGCCACTAGGACAGGGGTTAATTCCTACGAGCAGTACGTC. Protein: CATRTGVNSYEQYV.

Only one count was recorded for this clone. CDR3 amino acids: CASRVKGSYNSPLHF. Written as DNA, the CDR3 is TGTGCCAGCAGGGTTAAGGGATCCTATAATTCACCCCTCCACTTT. This chain uses TRBV13 with TRBJ1-6; D is undetermined. V lost 6 bases and J 1 base, leaving 10 bases between the germline ends. The CDR3 is made up of 15 amino acids. CDR1 is PRHDT and CDR2 is FYEKMQ in the germline V gene (reference sequence).

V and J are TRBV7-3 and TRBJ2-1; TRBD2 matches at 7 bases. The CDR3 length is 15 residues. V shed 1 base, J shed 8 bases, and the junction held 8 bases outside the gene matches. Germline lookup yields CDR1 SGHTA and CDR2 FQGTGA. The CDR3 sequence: CASSLNPGGSDEQFF. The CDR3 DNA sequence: TGTGCCAGCAGCTTAAACCCCGGCGGGAGCGATGAGCAGTTCTTC.

The CDR3 protein is CASPVQWLPSTDTQYF. Written as DNA, the CDR3 is TGTGCCAGCCCGGTCCAGTGGCTCCCTAGCACAGATACGCAGTATTTT. V gene TRBV18 combines with J gene TRBJ2-3; no definite D call. Germline loops: CDR1 KGHSH, CDR2 LQKENI. V dropped 8 bases and J dropped 0 bases, with 18 bases sitting between them. The CDR3 length is 16 residues.

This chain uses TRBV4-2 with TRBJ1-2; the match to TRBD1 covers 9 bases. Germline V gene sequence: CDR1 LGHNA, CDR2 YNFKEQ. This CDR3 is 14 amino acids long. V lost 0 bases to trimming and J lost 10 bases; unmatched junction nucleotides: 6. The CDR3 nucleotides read TGTGCCAGCAGCCAAGAGGTAGACAGGGGGGACTACACCTTC. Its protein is CASSQEVDRGDYTF.

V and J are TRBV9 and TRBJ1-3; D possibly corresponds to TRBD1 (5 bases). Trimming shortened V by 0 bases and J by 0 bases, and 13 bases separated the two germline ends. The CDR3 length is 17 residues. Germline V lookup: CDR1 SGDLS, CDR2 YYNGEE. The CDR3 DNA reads TGTGCCAGCAGCGTAGAAAGGGGCTTGAGCTCTGGAAACACCATATATTTT. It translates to CASSVERGLSSGNTIYF.

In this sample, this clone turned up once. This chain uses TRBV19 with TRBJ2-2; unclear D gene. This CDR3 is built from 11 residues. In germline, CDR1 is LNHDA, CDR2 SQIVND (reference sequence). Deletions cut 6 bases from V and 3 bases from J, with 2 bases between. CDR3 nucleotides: TGTGCCAGTAGGGACACCGGGGAGCTGTTTTTT. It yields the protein CASRDTGELFF.

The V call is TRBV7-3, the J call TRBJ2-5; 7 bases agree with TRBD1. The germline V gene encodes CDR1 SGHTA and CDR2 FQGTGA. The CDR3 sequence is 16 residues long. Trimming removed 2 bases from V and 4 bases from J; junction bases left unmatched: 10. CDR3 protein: CASSLWTGLGGETQYF. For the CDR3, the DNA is TGTGCCAGCAGCTTATGGACAGGCCTAGGTGGAGAGACCCAGTACTTC.

The CDR3 region is CASSLAGAQEKLFF. CDR3 nucleotide sequence: TGCGCCAGCAGCTTGGCAGGGGCTCAAGAAAAACTGTTTTTT. The V and J genes are TRBV5-1 and TRBJ1-4; D is perhaps TRBD1 (6 bases). Germline V gene data show CDR1 as SGHRS and CDR2 as YFSETQ. The CDR3 is 14 amino acids. V dropped 0 bases and J dropped 8 bases, with 11 bases sitting between them.

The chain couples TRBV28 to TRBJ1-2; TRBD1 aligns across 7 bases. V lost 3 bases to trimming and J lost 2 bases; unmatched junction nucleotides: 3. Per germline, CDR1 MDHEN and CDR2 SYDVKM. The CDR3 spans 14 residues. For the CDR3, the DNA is TGTGCCAGCAGTTTCGCGACAGGGAACTATGGCTACACCTTC. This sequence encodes CASSFATGNYGYTF.

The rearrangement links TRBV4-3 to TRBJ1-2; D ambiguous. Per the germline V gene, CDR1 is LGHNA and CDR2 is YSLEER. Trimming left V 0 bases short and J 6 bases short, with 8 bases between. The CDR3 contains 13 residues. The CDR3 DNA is TGCGCCAGCAGCCAAGAACTGGGGAATGGCTACACCTTC. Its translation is CASSQELGNGYTF.

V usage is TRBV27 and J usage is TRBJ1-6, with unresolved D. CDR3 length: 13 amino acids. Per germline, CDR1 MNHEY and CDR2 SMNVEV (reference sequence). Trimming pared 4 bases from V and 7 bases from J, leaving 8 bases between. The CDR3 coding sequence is TGTGCCAGCAGTTGGCGGGGAAATTCACCCCTCCACTTT. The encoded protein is CASSWRGNSPLHF.

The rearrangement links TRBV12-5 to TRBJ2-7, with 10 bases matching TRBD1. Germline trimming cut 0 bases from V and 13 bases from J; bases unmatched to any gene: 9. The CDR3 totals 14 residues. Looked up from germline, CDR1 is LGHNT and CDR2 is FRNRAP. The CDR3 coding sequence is TGTGCTAGTGGTTTGGTAAACCCCGGGACAGGGGTCTACTTC. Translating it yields CASGLVNPGTGVYF.

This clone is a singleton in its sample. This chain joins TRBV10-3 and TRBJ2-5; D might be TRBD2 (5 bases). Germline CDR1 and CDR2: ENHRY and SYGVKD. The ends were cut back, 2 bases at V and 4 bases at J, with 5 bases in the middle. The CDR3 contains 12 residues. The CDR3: CAISESGETQYF. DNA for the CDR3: TGTGCCATCAGTGAGAGCGGAGAGACCCAGTACTTC.

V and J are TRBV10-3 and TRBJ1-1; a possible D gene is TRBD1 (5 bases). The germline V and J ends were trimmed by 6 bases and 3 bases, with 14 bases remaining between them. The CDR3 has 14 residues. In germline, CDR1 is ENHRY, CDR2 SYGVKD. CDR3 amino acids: CAIRHGEGYTEAFF. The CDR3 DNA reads TGTGCCATCAGACACGGGGAGGGGTACACTGAAGCTTTCTTT.

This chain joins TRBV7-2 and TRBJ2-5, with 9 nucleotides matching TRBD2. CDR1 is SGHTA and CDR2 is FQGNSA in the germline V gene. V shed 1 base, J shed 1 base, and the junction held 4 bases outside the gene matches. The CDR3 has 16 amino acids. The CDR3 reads CASSLGGAGGQETQYF. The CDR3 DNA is TGTGCCAGCAGCTTAGGTGGAGCGGGGGGCCAAGAGACCCAGTACTTC. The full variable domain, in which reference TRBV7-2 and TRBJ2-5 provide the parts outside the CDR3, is GAGVSQSPSNKVTEKGKDVELRCDPISGHTALYWYRQSLGQGLEFLIYFQGNSAPDKSGLPSDRFSAERTGGSVSTLTIQRTQQEDSAVYLCASSLGGAGGQETQYFGPGTRLLVL.

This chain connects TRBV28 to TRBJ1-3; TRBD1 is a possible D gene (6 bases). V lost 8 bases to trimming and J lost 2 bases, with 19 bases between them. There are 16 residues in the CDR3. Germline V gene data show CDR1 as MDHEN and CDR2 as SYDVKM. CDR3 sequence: CASLEGTPLPGNTIYF. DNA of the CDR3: TGTGCCAGCTTGGAGGGGACACCCCTACCTGGAAACACCATATATTTT.

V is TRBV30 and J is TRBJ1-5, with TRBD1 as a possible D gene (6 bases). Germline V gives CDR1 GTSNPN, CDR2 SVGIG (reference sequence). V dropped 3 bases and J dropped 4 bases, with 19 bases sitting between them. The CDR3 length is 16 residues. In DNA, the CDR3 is TGTGCCTGGAGCCAAACAGGGCGTGAGATGAATCAGCCCCAGCATTTT. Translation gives CAWSQTGREMNQPQHF. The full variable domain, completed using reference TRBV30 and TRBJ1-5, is SQTIHQWPATLVQPVGSPLSLECTVEGTSNPNLYWYRQAAGRGLQLLFYSVGIGQISSEVPQNLSASRPQDRQFILSSKKLLLSDSGFYLCAWSQTGREMNQPQHFGDGTRLSIL.

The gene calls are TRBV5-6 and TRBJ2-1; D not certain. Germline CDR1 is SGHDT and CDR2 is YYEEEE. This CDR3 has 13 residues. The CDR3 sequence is CASGGSVYNEQFF. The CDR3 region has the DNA TGTGCTAGTGGCGGCTCTGTCTACAATGAGCAGTTCTTC. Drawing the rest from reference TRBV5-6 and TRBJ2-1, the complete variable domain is DAGVTQSPTHLIKTRGQQVTLRCSPKSGHDTVSWYQQALGQGPQFIFQYYEEEERQRGNFPDRFSGHQFPNYSSELNVNALLLGDSALYLCASGGSVYNEQFFGPGTRLTVL.

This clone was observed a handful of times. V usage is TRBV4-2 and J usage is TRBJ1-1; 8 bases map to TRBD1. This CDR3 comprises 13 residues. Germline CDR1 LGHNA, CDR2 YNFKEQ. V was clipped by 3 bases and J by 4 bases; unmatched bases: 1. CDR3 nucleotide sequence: TGTGCCAGCAGCCACGGACAGGGCACTGAAGCTTTCTTT. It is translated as CASSHGQGTEAFF.

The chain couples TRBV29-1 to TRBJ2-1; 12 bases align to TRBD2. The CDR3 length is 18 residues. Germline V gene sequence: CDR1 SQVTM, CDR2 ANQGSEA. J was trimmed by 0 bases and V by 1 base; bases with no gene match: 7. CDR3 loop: CSVEGLAGDPSSYNEQFF. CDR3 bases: TGCAGCGTTGAAGGACTAGCGGGGGACCCGAGCTCCTACAATGAGCAGTTCTTC.